These 30 T cell receptor beta chains came from one sample sequenced in a study of CD8+ T cells in alopecia areata. RNA, once extracted, was reverse transcribed into cDNA for use as the sequencing template. Sequencing was performed with immunoSEQ multiplex PCR; in TCRdb, only in-frame clones are kept and a portion is missing. This table has about 140,000 clones, about 85% appearing once. The sample's treatment: oral pan-JAK inhibitor, 5-10 mg twice daily. Material: CD8+ T cells sorted from blood, obtained at week 4, from a patient treated with tofacitinib. Every receptor here comes from a human donor with alopecia areata.

The CDR3 region is CASSPRTDYEQYF. DNA for the CDR3: TGTGCCAGCAGCCCCCGGACAGATTACGAGCAGTACTTC. This chain links TRBV7-6 with TRBJ2-7, with D tentatively TRBD1 (6 bases). The CDR3 is 13 amino acids. Germline CDR1 reads SGHVS; CDR2 reads FNYEAQ. V was cut by 5 bases and J by 4 bases, with 12 bases left in between.

V usage is TRBV7-9 and J usage is TRBJ2-1, with D tentatively TRBD1 (5 bases). Germline CDR1 is SEHNR and CDR2 is FQNEAQ (reference sequence). V was cut by 6 bases and J by 10 bases, with 13 bases left in between. The CDR3 is 12 residues long. CDR3 residues: CASSSKGREQFF. The DNA of the CDR3 is TGTGCCAGCAGTTCCAAGGGGCGGGAGCAGTTCTTC.

This chain links TRBV2 with TRBJ2-7, with D tentatively TRBD2 (5 bases). CDR1 SNHLY and CDR2 FYNNEI come from the germline V gene. Trimming pared 8 bases from V and 4 bases from J, leaving 12 bases between. The CDR3 runs to 12 residues. CDR3 region: CASRDYFYEQYF. CDR3 in DNA: TGTGCCAGCCGGGATTACTTTTACGAGCAGTACTTC.

The genes are TRBV5-4 and TRBJ1-2; D gene unclear. Germline V gene sequence: CDR1 SGHNT, CDR2 YYREEE (reference sequence). Deletions cut 2 bases from V and 0 bases from J, with 5 bases between. The CDR3 has 13 amino acids. The CDR3 coding sequence is TGTGCCAGCAGCTTTTCCCCTAACTATGGCTACACCTTC. This codes for CASSFSPNYGYTF.

This clone was counted a few times. The chain joins TRBV7-9 to TRBJ2-1; a possible D gene is TRBD1 (6 bases). The CDR3 extends over 16 amino acids. CDR1 SEHNR and CDR2 FQNEAQ come from the germline V gene (reference sequence). V gave up 1 base and J gave up 7 bases, with 17 bases separating them. CDR3 sequence (DNA): TGTGCCAGCAGCTTAGTGGGGCAGGGGTGGAAAAATGAGCAGTTCTTC. Translating gives CASSLVGQGWKNEQFF.

The CDR3 region is CASSPGPGVGYTF. DNA of the CDR3: TGTGCCAGCAGCCCCGGGCCAGGGGTAGGCTACACCTTC. V is TRBV6-6 and J is TRBJ1-2, with a weak D call TRBD1 (6 bases). The CDR3 has 13 residues. Deletions cut 6 bases from V and 8 bases from J, with 16 bases between. In germline, CDR1 is MNHNY, CDR2 SVGAGI (reference sequence).

The chain joins TRBV2 to TRBJ2-2, with 7 bases identical to TRBD1. This CDR3 comprises 15 residues. Germline trimming cut 6 bases from V and 3 bases from J; bases unmatched to any gene: 7. Looked up from germline, CDR1 is SNHLY and CDR2 is FYNNEI. CDR3 region: CASRNPGQYTGELFF. CDR3 in DNA: TGTGCCAGCAGAAACCCGGGACAGTACACCGGGGAGCTGTTTTTT.

This clone was detected once. Given the absence of the conserved phenylalanine or tryptophan at the CDR3 end, a read error is likely. The chain joins TRBV29-1 to TRBJ1-2; 8 bases align to TRBD1. Germline CDR1 is SQVTM and CDR2 is ANQGSEA. The CDR3 runs to 14 residues. V was clipped by 3 bases and J by 8 bases; unmatched bases: 11. The CDR3 DNA reads as TGCAGCGTTGACTACGGACAGGGTTTCAGCGGCTACACCCTC. As protein: CSVDYGQGFSGYTL.

This clone was recorded only once. The chain has TRBV4-1 and TRBJ2-1; D remains unclear. This CDR3 has 16 amino acids. Germline loops: CDR1 MGHRA, CDR2 YSYEKL. V was pared by 1 base and J by 0 bases, with 10 bases between. DNA of the CDR3: TGCGCCAGCAGCCAAGCTCCGCTGAGCTCCTACAATGAGCAGTTCTTC. It encodes CASSQAPLSSYNEQFF.

The J gene is TRBJ2-7, the V gene TRBV5-1; D ambiguous. CDR3 length: 16 amino acids. Germline CDR1 and CDR2: SGHRS and YFSETQ. The ends were cut back, 2 bases at V and 1 base at J, with 16 bases in the middle. The CDR3 coding sequence is TGCGCCAGCAGCTTTCGCGGCGGATCATTTTCCTACGAGCAGTACTTC. Encoded protein: CASSFRGGSFSYEQYF.

The chain has TRBV6-5 and TRBJ2-1; D possibly corresponds to TRBD2 (5 bases). The CDR3 loop spans 16 amino acids. The V end was cut by 2 bases, the J end by 5 bases, with 16 bases between. Germline CDR1 is MNHEY and CDR2 is SVGAGI. CDR3: CASSYGGAALHNEQFF. The CDR3 nucleotides are TGTGCCAGCAGTTACGGAGGAGCGGCACTCCACAATGAGCAGTTCTTC.

The chain carries TRBV10-3 and TRBJ2-7, with D possibly TRBD1 on 5 matching bases. From germline, CDR1 is ENHRY and CDR2 SYGVKD. This CDR3 is 12 amino acids long. V was clipped by 10 bases and J by 5 bases, with 15 bases between them. This CDR3 reads CASRVSGNEQYF. The CDR3 DNA reads as TGTGCCAGCAGGGTTTCAGGGAACGAGCAGTACTTC.

This clone is a singleton in its sample. The CDR3 loop is CSVWESSYEQYF. As DNA, the CDR3 is TGCAGCGTTTGGGAGAGCTCCTACGAGCAGTACTTC. V usage is TRBV29-1 and J usage is TRBJ2-7, with a possible D match to TRBD2 (5 bases). This CDR3 contains 12 residues. Per germline, CDR1 SQVTM and CDR2 ANQGSEA. Between the trimmed V and J ends, which lost 5 bases and 0 bases, there was a span of 8 bases.

This clone occurred a few times. The chain couples TRBV29-1 to TRBJ2-7; D is perhaps TRBD2 (6 bases). Deletions cut 6 bases from V and 5 bases from J, with 20 bases between. Germline CDR1 reads SQVTM; CDR2 reads ANQGSEA. This CDR3 is built from 14 residues. CDR3 amino acids: CSVLGGTQRDEQYF. CDR3 DNA sequence: TGCAGCGTCCTTGGGGGGACCCAAAGGGACGAGCAGTACTTC.

The rearrangement links TRBV6-5 to TRBJ2-4; D is possibly TRBD2 (5 bases). CDR3 length equals 13 residues. The germline gives CDR1 MNHEY, CDR2 SVGAGI. The V end was cut by 6 bases, the J end by 5 bases, with 11 bases between. CDR3 coding DNA: TGTGCCAGCAGCCCCGGAGGAGAAAACATTCAGTACTTC. Protein: CASSPGGENIQYF.

V is TRBV11-2 and J is TRBJ2-3, with D unclear. CDR1 and CDR2 (germline): SGHAT, FQNNGV. The CDR3 loop spans 13 amino acids. V was cut by 1 base and J by 2 bases, with 4 bases left in between. CDR3 bases: TGTGCCAGCAGCTTAGGGTACACAGATACGCAGTATTTT. Translated, it gives CASSLGYTDTQYF.

This sequence joins TRBV28 and TRBJ1-3; 10 bases match TRBD1. The CDR3 has 16 amino acids. CDR1 and CDR2 from the germline V gene are MDHEN and SYDVKM. J lost 0 bases, V lost 5 bases, and 4 bases had no gene match. The CDR3 DNA reads as TGTGCCAGCAGTGTGGGACAGGGGATCTCTGGAAACACCATATATTTT. Residues: CASSVGQGISGNTIYF.

The gene calls are TRBV29-1 and TRBJ2-7; D unresolved. Germline lookup yields CDR1 SQVTM and CDR2 ANQGSEA. The CDR3 totals 13 residues. V lost 4 bases and J lost 0, with 10 bases in between. Here the CDR3 reads CSVVGANSYEQYF. DNA for the CDR3: TGCAGCGTTGTGGGCGCGAACTCCTACGAGCAGTACTTC.

This chain links TRBV5-6 with TRBJ2-7; tentatively, D is TRBD1 (6 bases). The CDR3 runs 17 residues. V was pared by 4 bases and J by 0 bases, with 20 bases between. Germline V gene data show CDR1 as SGHDT and CDR2 as YYEEEE. The CDR3 DNA reads as TGTGCCAGCAGCACGGCCAATCAAGGACAGACCTCCTACGAGCAGTACTTC. Its protein is CASSTANQGQTSYEQYF.

The chain joins TRBV5-4 to TRBJ2-7; D may be TRBD1 or TRBD2 (6 bases each). The length of the CDR3 is 13 residues. V was pared by 6 bases and J by 7 bases, with 17 bases between. Germline CDR1 is SGHNT and CDR2 is YYREEE (reference sequence). In DNA form, the CDR3 reads TGTGCCAGCACCTTCGGGGGCACGGGGGAGCAGTACTTC. This encodes CASTFGGTGEQYF.

This chain uses TRBV29-1 with TRBJ1-1, with 7 bases aligning to TRBD1. V lost 1 base, J lost 7 bases, and 3 bases stayed unmatched. There are 12 residues in the CDR3. Per the germline V gene, CDR1 is SQVTM and CDR2 is ANQGSEA. The CDR3, as DNA: TGCAGCGTTGAAGGACAGGGATTTGAAGCTTTCTTT. It encodes CSVEGQGFEAFF. Combining the CDR3 with reference TRBV29-1 and TRBJ1-1 gives the whole variable domain SAVISQKPSRDICQRGTSLTIQCQVDSQVTMMFWYRQQPGQSLTLIATANQGSEATYESGFVIDKFPISRPNLTFSTLTVSNMSPEDSSIYLCSVEGQGFEAFFGQGTRLTVV.

The genes are TRBV29-1 and TRBJ2-7; maybe TRBD1 (6 bases). The CDR3 runs to 14 residues. CDR1 and CDR2 from the germline V gene are SQVTM and ANQGSEA. Trimming took off 6 bases at V and 2 bases at J, with 17 bases between the two ends. The CDR3 loop is CSVLTGDTTYEQYF. CDR3 DNA: TGCAGCGTACTGACTGGGGACACAACCTACGAGCAGTACTTC.

The chain combines TRBV5-1 with TRBJ2-3; TRBD1 or TRBD2 may be the D gene (5 bases each). Per germline, CDR1 SGHRS and CDR2 YFSETQ. The length of the CDR3 is 17 residues. V lost 3 bases and J lost 0, with 17 bases in between. CDR3 nucleotide sequence: TGCGCCAGCAGCTCGTCAGGGTGGGACGGGAGCACAGATACGCAGTATTTT. Amino acid sequence: CASSSSGWDGSTDTQYF. Drawing the rest from reference TRBV5-1 and TRBJ2-3, the complete variable domain is KAGVTQTPRYLIKTRGQQVTLSCSPISGHRSVSWYQQTPGQGLQFLFEYFSETQRNKGNFPGRFSGRQFSNSRSEMNVSTLELGDSALYLCASSSSGWDGSTDTQYFGPGTRLTVL.

CDR3 in DNA: TGTGCCAGCAGCCCCCCGTCCTCCGATCAGCCCCAGCATTTT. Protein sequence: CASSPPSSDQPQHF. V and J are TRBV27 and TRBJ1-5; D is undetermined. CDR1 and CDR2 (germline): MNHEY, SMNVEV (reference sequence). Trimming took off 6 bases at V and 5 bases at J, with 14 bases between the two ends. The CDR3 is made up of 14 amino acids.

This chain links TRBV27 with TRBJ2-5; TRBD1 agrees at 8 bases. Germline CDR1 and CDR2: MNHEY and SMNVEV (reference sequence). This CDR3 region has 14 residues. J gave up 1 base and V 4 bases, and 2 bases lay outside the gene matches. The CDR3 reads CASSWTGLQETQYF. CDR3 DNA sequence: TGTGCCAGCAGTTGGACAGGGCTCCAAGAGACCCAGTACTTC.

V is TRBV7-8 and J is TRBJ2-7; 8 bases line up with TRBD1. Germline CDR1 is SGHVS and CDR2 is FQNEAQ. V was pared by 2 bases and J by 2 bases, with 5 bases of the junction left unmatched. The CDR3 contains 15 residues. The CDR3 loop is CASSLLGTGAYEQYF. The CDR3 DNA is TGTGCCAGCAGCTTATTGGGGACAGGAGCCTACGAGCAGTACTTC.

This chain joins TRBV27 and TRBJ2-7; D tentatively fits TRBD1 or TRBD2 (5 bases each). This CDR3 has 13 residues. V was pared by 2 bases and J by 5 bases, with 10 bases between. The germline V gene has CDR1 MNHEY and CDR2 SMNVEV (reference sequence). The CDR3 region has the DNA TGTGCCAGCAGTTTACAGGGACCCAACGAGCAGTACTTC. This codes for CASSLQGPNEQYF.

The chain has TRBV7-2 and TRBJ2-1; TRBD2 matches 8 bases. V gave up 1 base and J gave up 3 bases; unmatched junction bases: 8. The CDR3 runs 17 residues. CDR1 SGHTA and CDR2 FQGNSA come from the germline V gene. The CDR3 loop reads CASSLGRAGALYNEQFF. Written as DNA, the CDR3 is TGTGCCAGCAGCTTAGGGCGAGCGGGAGCGCTCTACAATGAGCAGTTCTTC.

This chain connects TRBV7-3 to TRBJ2-7, with 11 bases identical to TRBD2. Unmatched junction bases numbered 5, after V lost 5 bases and J lost 2 bases. Germline loops: CDR1 SGHTA, CDR2 FQGTGA. This CDR3 contains 15 residues. The DNA for the CDR3 is TGTGCCAGCAGCGCGCTAGCGGGGGGAGCCTACGAGCAGTACTTC. Translated: CASSALAGGAYEQYF.

The rearrangement joins TRBV7-8 to TRBJ1-1; D remains ambiguous. This CDR3 has 17 residues. Trimming left V 5 bases short and J 1 base short, with 20 bases between. From germline, CDR1 is SGHVS and CDR2 FQNEAQ. CDR3: CASSRRPPWTRNTEAFF. The CDR3 DNA is TGTGCCAGCAGCCGTCGACCTCCTTGGACCCGGAACACTGAAGCTTTCTTT.